The source of this T cell receptor (beta chain) is a study of cytomegalovirus exposure and HLA in healthy donors. For this clone: Its antigen is as yet unknown.

Study-level results: It was reported that TCR beta sequences correctly inferred the HLA-A and HLA-B alleles for most subjects.

Trimming cost V 2 bases and J 0 bases; bases outside gene matches: 10. Per the germline V gene, CDR1 is SQVTM and CDR2 is ANQGSEA. This CDR3 comprises 18 residues. PCR amplification relied on 60 Vbeta primers (plus 13 Jbeta primers). Produced via immunoSEQ multiplex PCR; TCRdb's table is partial and in-frame only. The profile shows approximately 60,000 clones, roughly four fifths of them singletons. Sequences were obtained from PBMCs. The source is a man aged 35 to 55 in good health and CMV-seronegative. The chain employs TRBV29-1 and TRBJ2-5, with 12 bases matching TRBD2. The DNA of the CDR3 is TGCAGCGTTGAATCGGTGCTAGCGGGGGGGCAGTACCAAGAGACCCAGTACTTC. It codes for CSVESVLAGGQYQETQYF.